These 19 T cell receptor beta chains came from one sample sequenced in a study of blood T cell repertoires in COVID-19. Clones were read by immunoSEQ multiplex PCR, and TCRdb kept only the in-frame ones, dropping some. The sample lists about 210,000 clones, around 84% occurring once. Sequencing was carried out using PBMCs or T cells enriched from blood (not recorded which). These TCRs come from a man aged 25-45 years with acute COVID-19.

This chain joins TRBV27 and TRBJ1-6, with a weak D call TRBD1 (5 bases). CDR1 is MNHEY, CDR2 SMNVEV, per germline (reference sequence). Deletions cut 5 bases from V and 6 bases from J, with 11 bases between. This CDR3 region has 14 residues. The CDR3 DNA reads as TGTGCCAGCAGTCCGTTGGGGGGTAATTCACCCCTCCACTTT. Translated, it gives CASSPLGGNSPLHF.

The genes are TRBV11-3 and TRBJ1-3; D unresolved. Per the germline V gene, CDR1 is SGHNT and CDR2 is YENEEA. The germline V and J ends were trimmed by 6 bases and 9 bases, with 12 bases remaining between them. The CDR3 is made up of 12 amino acids. CDR3 protein: CASSRSGGTIYF. The CDR3 DNA reads TGTGCCAGCAGTAGATCGGGAGGCACCATATATTTT. The full variable domain, completed using reference TRBV11-3 and TRBJ1-3, is EAGVVQSPRYKIIEKKQPVAFWCNPISGHNTLYWYLQNLGQGPELLIRYENEEAVDDSQLPKDRFSAERLKGVDSTLKIQPAELGDSAVYLCASSRSGGTIYFGEGSWLTVV.

The V and J genes are TRBV28 and TRBJ2-1; 11 nucleotides align to TRBD1. The J segment lost 1 base and the V segment lost 8 bases, leaving 16 bases of the junction unmatched. This CDR3 has 19 amino acids. The germline V gene encodes CDR1 MDHEN and CDR2 SYDVKM. The CDR3 here is CASGPGGQGGRGSYNEQFF. The CDR3 coding sequence is TGTGCCAGCGGCCCCGGGGGACAGGGGGGTAGGGGATCCTACAATGAGCAGTTCTTC. Based on the CDR3 plus reference TRBV28 and TRBJ2-1, the full variable domain is DVKVTQSSRYLVKRTGEKVFLECVQDMDHENMFWYRQDPGLGLRLIYFSYDVKMKEKGDIPEGYSVSREKKERFSLILESASTNQTSMYLCASGPGGQGGRGSYNEQFFGPGTRLTVL.

This clone was observed once. The chain carries TRBV10-1 and TRBJ1-5, with D unresolved. The CDR3 runs 13 residues. CDR1 is WNHNN, CDR2 SYGVQD, per germline (reference sequence). V shed 3 bases and J shed 7 bases, with 10 bases lying between them. CDR3 bases: TGCGCCAGCAGTGAAGGGAGAGGGCAGCCCCAGCATTTT. Translation gives CASSEGRGQPQHF.

This clone was found a few times. The chain couples TRBV6-4 to TRBJ2-5; possible D gene TRBD2, 6 bases. V gave up 10 bases and J gave up 7 bases, with 22 bases separating them. This CDR3 spans 14 amino acids. CDR1 MRHNA and CDR2 SNTAGT come from the germline V gene. The CDR3 DNA reads as TGTGCCATAGGGGCAGCGGGCCCCTTGGTGACCCAGTACTTC. Amino acid sequence: CAIGAAGPLVTQYF.

The chain joins TRBV16 to TRBJ1-2; 8 nucleotides agree with TRBD1. The trim removed 2 bases at V and 7 bases at J, leaving 3 bases unmatched. From germline, CDR1 is KGHSY and CDR2 FQNENV. The length of the CDR3 is 13 residues. The CDR3 DNA follows: TGTGCCAGCAGCCAAGGACAGGGCGGTGGCTACACCTTC. This sequence encodes CASSQGQGGGYTF.

The rearrangement links TRBV5-1 to TRBJ2-3; TRBD1 matches at 7 bases. The CDR3 covers 14 residues. CDR1 is SGHRS and CDR2 is YFSETQ in the germline V gene. Trimming removed 1 base from V and 5 bases from J; junction bases left unmatched: 4. CDR3 coding DNA: TGCGCCAGCAGCTTGAGCGACAGGGAAGATACGCAGTATTTT. Its translation: CASSLSDREDTQYF.

The rearrangement uses TRBV24-1 and TRBJ1-5; D is possibly TRBD1 (5 bases). The V gene lost 4 bases and the J gene lost 4 bases, with 10 bases spanning the gap. Germline-derived CDR1 and CDR2 are KGHDR and SFDVKD. The CDR3 contains 14 residues. Here the CDR3 reads CATSEAGLNQPQHF. Here the CDR3 DNA reads TGTGCCACCAGTGAAGCAGGGCTGAATCAGCCCCAGCATTTT.

About this clone: Other DNA sequences in this specimen translate into the identical CDR3. V gene TRBV3-1 (or the pseudogene TRBV3-2) combines with J gene TRBJ1-4; D gene unclear. The CDR3 extends over 13 amino acids. From germline, CDR1 is LGHDT and CDR2 YNNKEL (reference sequence). Trimming stripped 2 bases from V and 8 bases from J, with 9 bases between. The CDR3 loop is CASSQRGSEKLFF. CDR3 nucleotide sequence: TGTGCCAGCAGCCAAAGAGGGAGCGAAAAACTGTTTTTT.

The rearrangement links TRBV19 to TRBJ1-2, with D tentatively TRBD1 (6 bases). Per the germline V gene, CDR1 is LNHDA and CDR2 is SQIVND (reference sequence). The CDR3 consists of 16 residues. Trimming removed 8 bases at V and 8 bases at J, with 27 bases between. The CDR3 sequence is CASADTGNRAFWGYTF. CDR3 nucleotides: TGTGCCAGTGCTGATACAGGGAACCGTGCTTTCTGGGGCTACACCTTC.

This clone appeared once. This chain uses TRBV19 with TRBJ2-7, with 7 bases aligning to TRBD1. V shed 4 bases and J 1 base; nucleotides not matched to a gene: 4. Looked up from germline, CDR1 is LNHDA and CDR2 is SQIVND (reference sequence). The CDR3 is 14 residues long. CDR3 amino acids: CASSTRQGSYEQYF. Here the CDR3 DNA reads TGTGCCAGTAGTACCCGACAGGGATCCTACGAGCAGTACTTC.

In nucleotides, the CDR3 is TGTGCCAGCAGCCAAGCAACCTGGCCAAGTGGCTACACCTTC. Amino acid sequence: CASSQATWPSGYTF. The chain employs TRBV3-1 (or the pseudogene TRBV3-2) and TRBJ1-2; D unresolved. Trimming removed 1 base at V and 7 bases at J, with 13 bases between. Germline CDR1 reads LGHDT; CDR2 reads YNNKEL (reference sequence). This CDR3 comprises 14 residues.

This clone showed up just once. The chain combines TRBV30 with TRBJ1-4; 8 bases match TRBD1. Per the germline V gene, CDR1 is GTSNPN and CDR2 is SVGIG (reference sequence). The trim removed 4 bases at V and 5 bases at J, leaving 3 bases unmatched. The CDR3 runs 13 residues. The CDR3 loop is CAWTRQGNEKLFF. The CDR3 nucleotides read TGTGCCTGGACTCGACAGGGGAATGAAAAACTGTTTTTT.

Only one count was recorded for this clone. The chain has TRBV7-9 and TRBJ1-4; no clear D. In germline, CDR1 is SEHNR, CDR2 FQNEAQ (reference sequence). The V end was cut by 1 base, the J end by 3 bases, with 6 bases between. This CDR3 is 14 amino acids long. As DNA, the CDR3 is TGTGCCAGCAGCTTAGACTCCGCTAATGAAAAACTGTTTTTT. Translation: CASSLDSANEKLFF.

A single count supports this clone. The rearrangement uses TRBV5-4 and TRBJ1-1, with TRBD1 matching 8 bases. Germline CDR1 and CDR2: SGHNT and YYREEE (reference sequence). This CDR3 has 16 amino acids. Losses at the gene ends were 0 bases for V and 7 bases for J; bases not matched to a gene: 11. In nucleotides, the CDR3 is TGTGCCAGCAGCTTGGATCTTATTCAGGGGGCGATTGAAGCTTTCTTT. As protein: CASSLDLIQGAIEAFF.

V usage is TRBV4-1 and J usage is TRBJ1-1; tentative D call: TRBD1 (6 bases). From germline, CDR1 is MGHRA and CDR2 YSYEKL. V lost 0 bases and J lost 1, with 12 bases in between. The CDR3 has 16 amino acids. CDR3 region: CASSQEVRGANTEAFF. The CDR3 bases are TGCGCCAGCAGCCAAGAAGTCCGGGGGGCGAACACTGAAGCTTTCTTT.

The chain carries TRBV5-4 and TRBJ2-5; D gene unclear. The assigned J gene may be wrong: the sequence end matches TRBJ2-7 better. The CDR3 has 14 residues. The V gene's germline CDR1 is SGHNT and CDR2 YYREEE (reference sequence). In nucleotides, the CDR3 is TGTGCCAGCAGCTCAGTTTCTCAAGTTAGCGAGCAGTACTTC. It encodes CASSSVSQVSEQYF.

The V and J genes are TRBV10-2 and TRBJ2-1; D may be TRBD2 (5 bases). The germline V gene has CDR1 WSHSY and CDR2 SAAADI. The CDR3 totals 17 residues. The V end was cut by 8 bases, the J end by 0 bases, with 20 bases between. The CDR3 sequence is CASWGAPRGASYNEQFF. The CDR3 bases are TGCGCCAGCTGGGGAGCTCCCCGAGGTGCCTCCTACAATGAGCAGTTCTTC.

CDR3 sequence: CASSFLKGTEAFF. CDR3 sequence (DNA): TGTGCCAGTAGTTTCCTCAAGGGGACTGAAGCTTTCTTT. This chain uses TRBV19 with TRBJ1-1; perhaps TRBD1 as D (5 bases). The V gene lost 5 bases and the J gene lost 5 bases, with 12 bases spanning the gap. The germline CDR1 and CDR2 sequences are LNHDA and SQIVND (reference sequence). CDR3 size: 13 residues.